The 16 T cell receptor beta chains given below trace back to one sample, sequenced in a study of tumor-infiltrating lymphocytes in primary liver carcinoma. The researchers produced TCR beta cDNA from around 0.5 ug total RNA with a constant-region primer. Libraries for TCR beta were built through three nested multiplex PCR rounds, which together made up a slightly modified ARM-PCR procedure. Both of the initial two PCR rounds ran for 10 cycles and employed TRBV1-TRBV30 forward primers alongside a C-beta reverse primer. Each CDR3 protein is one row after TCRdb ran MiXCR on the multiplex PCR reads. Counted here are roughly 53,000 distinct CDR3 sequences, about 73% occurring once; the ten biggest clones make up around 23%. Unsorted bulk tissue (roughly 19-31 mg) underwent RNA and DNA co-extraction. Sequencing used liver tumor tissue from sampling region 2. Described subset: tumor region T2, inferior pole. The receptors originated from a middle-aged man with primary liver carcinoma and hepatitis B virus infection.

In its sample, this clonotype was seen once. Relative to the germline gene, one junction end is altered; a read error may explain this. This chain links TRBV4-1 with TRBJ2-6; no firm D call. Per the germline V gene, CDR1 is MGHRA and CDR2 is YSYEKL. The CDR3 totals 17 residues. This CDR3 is CPSSQDPGATGANVLTF. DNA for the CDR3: TGCCCCAGCAGCCAAGATCCAGGAGCCACTGGGGCCAACGTCCTGACTTTC.

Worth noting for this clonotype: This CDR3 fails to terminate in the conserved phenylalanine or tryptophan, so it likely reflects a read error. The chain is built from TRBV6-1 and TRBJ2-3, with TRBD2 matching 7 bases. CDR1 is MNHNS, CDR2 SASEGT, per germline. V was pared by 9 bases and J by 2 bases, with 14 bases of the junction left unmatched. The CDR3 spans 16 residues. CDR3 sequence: CASSQLAGLTTDTQYY. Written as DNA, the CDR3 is TGTGCCAGTAGTCAATTAGCGGGCTTAACCACAGATACGCAGTATTAT.

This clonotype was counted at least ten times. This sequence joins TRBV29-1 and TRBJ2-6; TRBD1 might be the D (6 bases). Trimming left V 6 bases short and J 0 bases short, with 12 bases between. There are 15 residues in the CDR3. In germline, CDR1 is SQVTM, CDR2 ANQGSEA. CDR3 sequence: CSVHTGRSGANVLTF. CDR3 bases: TGCAGCGTCCACACAGGGCGCTCTGGGGCCAACGTCCTGACTTTC. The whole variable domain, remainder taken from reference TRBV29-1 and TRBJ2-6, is SAVISQKPSRDICQRGTSLTIQCQVDSQVTMMFWYRQQPGQSLTLIATANQGSEATYESGFVIDKFPISRPNLTFSTLTVSNMSPEDSSIYLCSVHTGRSGANVLTFGAGSRLTVL.

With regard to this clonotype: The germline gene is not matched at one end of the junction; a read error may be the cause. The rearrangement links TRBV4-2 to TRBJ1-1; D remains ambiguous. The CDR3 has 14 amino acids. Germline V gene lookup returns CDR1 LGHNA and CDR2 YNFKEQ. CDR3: CASSQDQRDTEAFF. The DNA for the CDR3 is TGTGCGAGCAGCCAAGACCAGAGGGACACTGAAGCTTTCTTT.

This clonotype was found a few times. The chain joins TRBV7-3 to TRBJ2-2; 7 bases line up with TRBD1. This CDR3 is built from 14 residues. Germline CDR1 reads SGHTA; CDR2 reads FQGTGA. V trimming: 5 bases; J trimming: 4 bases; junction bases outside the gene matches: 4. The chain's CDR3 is CASSRQGSTGELFF. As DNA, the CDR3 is TGTGCCAGCAGCCGACAGGGAAGCACCGGGGAGCTGTTTTTT. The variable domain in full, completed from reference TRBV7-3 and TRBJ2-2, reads GAGVSQTPSNKVTEKGKYVELRCDPISGHTALYWYRQSLGQGPEFLIYFQGTGAADDSGLPNDRFFAVRPEGSVSTLKIQRTERGDSAVYLCASSRQGSTGELFFGEGSRLTVL.

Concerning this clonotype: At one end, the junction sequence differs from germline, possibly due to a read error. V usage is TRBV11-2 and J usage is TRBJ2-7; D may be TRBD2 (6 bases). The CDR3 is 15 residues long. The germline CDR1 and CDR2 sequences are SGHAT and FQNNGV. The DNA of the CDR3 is TGTGCCAGCGGCTCGACCCGGGGGAGAAGATACGAGCAATACTTC. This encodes CASGSTRGRRYEQYF. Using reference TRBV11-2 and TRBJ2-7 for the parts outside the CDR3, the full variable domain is EAGVAQSPRYKIIEKRQSVAFWCNPISGHATLYWYQQILGQGPKLLIQFQNNGVVDDSQLPKDRFSAERLKGVDSTLKIQPAKLEDSAVYLCASGSTRGRRYEQYFGPGTRLTVT.

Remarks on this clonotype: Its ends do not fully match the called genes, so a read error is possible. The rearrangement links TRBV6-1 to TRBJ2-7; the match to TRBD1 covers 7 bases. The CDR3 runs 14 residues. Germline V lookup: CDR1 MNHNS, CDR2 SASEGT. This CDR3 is CANSERGQAYGQYF. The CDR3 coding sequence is TGTGCCAACAGTGAACGCGGACAGGCCTACGGGCAGTACTTC.

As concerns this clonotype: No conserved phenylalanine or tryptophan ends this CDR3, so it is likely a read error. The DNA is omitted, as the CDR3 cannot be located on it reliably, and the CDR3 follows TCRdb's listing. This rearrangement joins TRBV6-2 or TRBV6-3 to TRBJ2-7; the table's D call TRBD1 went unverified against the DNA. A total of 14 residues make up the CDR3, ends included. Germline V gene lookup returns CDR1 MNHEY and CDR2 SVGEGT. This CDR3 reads CASSYSRGSYEHYL.

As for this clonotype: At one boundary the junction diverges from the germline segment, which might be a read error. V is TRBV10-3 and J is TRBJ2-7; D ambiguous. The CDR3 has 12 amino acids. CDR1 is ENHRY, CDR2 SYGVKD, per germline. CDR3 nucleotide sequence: TGTGTCATCAGCCAAGATGACTCAGCGCAGTACTTC. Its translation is CVISQDDSAQYF.

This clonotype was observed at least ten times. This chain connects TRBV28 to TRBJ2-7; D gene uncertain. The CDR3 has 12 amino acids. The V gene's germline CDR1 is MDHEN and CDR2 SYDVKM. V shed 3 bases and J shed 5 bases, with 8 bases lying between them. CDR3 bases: TGTGCCAGCAGTTTCCTGGACGACGAGCAGTACTTC. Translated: CASSFLDDEQYF.

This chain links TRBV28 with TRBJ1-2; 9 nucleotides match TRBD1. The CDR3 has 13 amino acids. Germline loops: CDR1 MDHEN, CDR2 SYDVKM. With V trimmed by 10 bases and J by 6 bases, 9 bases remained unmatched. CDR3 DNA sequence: TGTGCCAACATTATAGACAGGGGGGATGGCTACACCTTC. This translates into CANIIDRGDGYTF.

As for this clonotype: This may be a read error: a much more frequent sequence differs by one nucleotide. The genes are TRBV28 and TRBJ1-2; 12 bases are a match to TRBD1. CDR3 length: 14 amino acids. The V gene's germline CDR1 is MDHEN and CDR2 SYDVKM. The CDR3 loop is CVSRGQGADYGYTF. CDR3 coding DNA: TGTGTCAGCAGGGGACAGGGGGCAGACTATGGCTACACCTTC.

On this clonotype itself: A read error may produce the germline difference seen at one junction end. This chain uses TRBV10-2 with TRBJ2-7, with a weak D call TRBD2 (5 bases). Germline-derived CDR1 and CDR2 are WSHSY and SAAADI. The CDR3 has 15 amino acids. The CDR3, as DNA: TGCGCCAGCAGTGAGTCTTCGGGATATGCCTACGAGCAGCACTTC. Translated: CASSESSGYAYEQHF.

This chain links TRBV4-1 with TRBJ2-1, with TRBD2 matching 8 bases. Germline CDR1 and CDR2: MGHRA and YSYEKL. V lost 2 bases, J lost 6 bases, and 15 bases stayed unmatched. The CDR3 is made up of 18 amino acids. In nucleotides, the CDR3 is TGCGCCAGCAGCCAAAAGGTTCAGGCGCTGGCGGGAGGCAATGAGCAGTTCTTC. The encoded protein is CASSQKVQALAGGNEQFF.

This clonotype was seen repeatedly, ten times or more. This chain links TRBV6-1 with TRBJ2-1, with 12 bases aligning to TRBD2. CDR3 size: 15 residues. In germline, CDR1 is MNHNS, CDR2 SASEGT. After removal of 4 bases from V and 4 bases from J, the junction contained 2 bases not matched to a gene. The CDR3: CASSVGLAGYNEQFF. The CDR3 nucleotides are TGTGCCAGCAGTGTTGGACTAGCGGGATACAATGAGCAGTTCTTC.

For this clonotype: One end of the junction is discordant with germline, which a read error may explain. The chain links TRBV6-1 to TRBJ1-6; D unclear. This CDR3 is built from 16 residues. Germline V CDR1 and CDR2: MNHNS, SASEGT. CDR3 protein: CASSEMVTSYNSPLGF. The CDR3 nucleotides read TGTGCCAGCAGTGAAATGGTCACCTCCTATAATTCACCCCTCGGCTTT.